What follows are 20 T cell receptor beta chains derived from one specimen sequenced in a study of tissue T cells after allogeneic stem cell transplantation. Sequencing used immunoSEQ multiplex PCR; TCRdb keeps in-frame clones, though not all of them. The data hold over 7,000 clones, with 55% to 75% observed a single time. The sample consisted of blood. The receptors derive from a female BALB/c mouse in good health. This line is of MHC haplotype H2-d.

A few counts support this clone. Germline and genes here are mouse. The read gets to within 1 residue of the CDR3 end, and the germline J gene fills in the rest. The chain links TRBV13-2 to TRBJ1-4; 7 nucleotides agree with TRBD1. CDR1 and CDR2 from the germline V gene are NNHNN and SYGAGS (reference sequence). The CDR3 consists of 14 residues. V dropped 3 bases and J dropped 4; count of bases not matched to a gene: 3. CDR3: CASGGRDSNERLFF. The CDR3 DNA, read in part, is TGTGCCAGCGGTGGCCGGGACAGCAACGAAAGATTATTT.

In regard to this clone: Genes here carry mouse names. The read gets to within 1 residue of the CDR3 end, and the germline J gene fills in the rest. V and J are TRBV14 and TRBJ1-3; TRBD1 matches at 7 bases. The germline CDR1 and CDR2 sequences are SGHDT and FRDEAV. V was clipped by 4 bases and J by 0 bases; unmatched bases: 4. This CDR3 is built from 15 residues. This chain's CDR3 is CASSHRGSSGNTLYF. The covered CDR3 bases are TGTGCCAGCAGTCACAGGGGAAGTTCTGGAAATACGCTCTAT.

This clone was observed a handful of times. Mouse gene names apply. The read halts 1 residue ahead of the CDR3 end, with the missing end drawn from the germline J gene. V usage is TRBV5 and J usage is TRBJ2-5; D unresolved. Germline loops: CDR1 LGHNA, CDR2 YNLKQL (reference sequence). Trimming shortened V by 0 bases and J by 2 bases, and 6 bases separated the two germline ends. This CDR3 contains 14 residues. The CDR3 loop is CASSQEVRQDTQYF. The part of the CDR3 DNA that was read is TGTGCCAGCAGCCAAGAAGTTCGCCAAGACACCCAGTAC.

This clone turned up a few times. Germline and genes here are mouse. The observed sequence ends 1 residue before the CDR3 terminus, with the missing tail filled in from the germline J gene. This chain links TRBV1 with TRBJ2-7; D is ambiguous. Looked up from germline, CDR1 is NSQYPW and CDR2 is LRSPGD (reference sequence). Trimming took off 0 bases at V and 0 bases at J, with 6 bases between the two ends. The CDR3 has 14 amino acids. The DNA read from the CDR3 is TGCACCTGCAGTGCAGATACCAACTCCTATGAACAGTAC. Translating gives CTCSADTNSYEQY. The whole CDR3 sequence reads CTCSADTNSYEQYF. Supplemented by reference TRBV1 and TRBJ2-7, the full variable domain reads VTLLEQNPRWRLVPRGQAVNLRCILKNSQYPWMSWYQQDLQKQLQWLFTLRSPGDKEVKSLPGADYLATRVTDTELRLQVANMSQGRTLYCTCSADTNSYEQYFGPGTRLTVL.

In its sample, this clone was seen a few times. Genes and germline come from the mouse. The read comes to an end 1 residue before the CDR3 does, leaving the germline J gene to fill in the end. The gene calls are TRBV31 and TRBJ1-5; no clear D. The CDR3 runs 14 residues. In germline, CDR1 is GKSSPN, CDR2 SITVG. V dropped 1 base and J dropped 0 bases, with 7 bases sitting between them. The part of the CDR3 DNA that was read is TGTGCCTGGAGTCGGGCAAATAACAACCAGGCTCCGCTT. It is translated as CAWSRANNNQAPL. The CDR3 in its entirety is CAWSRANNNQAPLF. The full variable domain, rest sourced from reference TRBV31 and TRBJ1-5, is AQTIHQWPVAEIKAVGSPLSLGCTIKGKSSPNLYWYWQATGGTLQQLFYSITVGQVESVVQLNLSASRPKDDQFILSTEKLLLSHSGFYLCAWSRANNNQAPLFGEGTRLSVL.

As for this clone: The genes and germline here are from mouse. Partial CDR3 DNA: TGTGCCTGGAGTCTGGGGGTGGTTGGTGCAGAAACGCTGTAT. It yields the protein CAWSLGVVGAETLY. The complete CDR3 reads CAWSLGVVGAETLYF. The chain has TRBV31 and TRBJ2-3; D may match TRBD1 or TRBD2 (5 bases each). The read finishes 1 residue shy of the CDR3 end, and the germline J gene is used to complete it. CDR1 and CDR2 from the germline V gene are GKSSPN and SITVG. The CDR3 consists of 15 residues. The V gene lost 0 bases and the J gene lost 1 base, with 11 bases spanning the gap.

This clone was counted a few times. Each gene name is a mouse one. Read data end 1 residue before the CDR3 end; the end is taken from the germline J gene. The chain uses TRBV20 and TRBJ1-4, with D unresolved. CDR1 is GFQATS, CDR2 STVNSAI, per germline. CDR3 length: 14 amino acids. V lost 1 base to trimming and J lost 0 bases, with 6 bases between them. The part of the CDR3 DNA that was read is TGTGGTGCTAGGGGACCGCTTTCCAACGAAAGATTATTT. Residues: CGARGPLSNERLF. From start to end, the CDR3 is CGARGPLSNERLFF.

On this clone: Gene names refer to mouse genes. The read gets to within 1 residue of the CDR3 end, and the germline J gene fills in the rest. The chain couples TRBV13-2 to TRBJ2-1, with D possibly being TRBD1 or TRBD2 (5 bases each). V lost 3 bases and J 8 bases, leaving 15 bases between the germline ends. CDR1 and CDR2 from the germline V gene are NNHNN and SYGAGS (reference sequence). The CDR3 covers 14 residues. This CDR3 is CASGGPGTPSEQFF. Partial CDR3 DNA: TGTGCCAGCGGTGGCCCCGGGACCCCCTCTGAGCAGTTC.

Worth noting for this clone: Each gene name is a mouse one. The CDR3 goes on 1 residue after the read ends, and that part is filled in from the germline J gene. This chain connects TRBV1 to TRBJ2-5; 7 bases fit TRBD1. Losses at the gene ends were 4 bases for V and 3 bases for J; bases not matched to a gene: 4. Germline loops: CDR1 NSQYPW, CDR2 LRSPGD (reference sequence). This CDR3 has 14 residues. Incomplete CDR3 DNA: TGCACCTGCAGTGGTCCGGGACAGCAAGACACCCAGTAC. It encodes CTCSGPGQQDTQY. The whole CDR3 reads CTCSGPGQQDTQYF.

This clone was counted once. Mouse germline and gene names are used. The CDR3 extends 1 residue past the end of the read, so its final part is completed from the germline J gene. This chain joins TRBV31 and TRBJ2-4; D remains ambiguous. Trimming took 0 bases from V and 4 from J, leaving 11 bases between them. Germline V gene lookup returns CDR1 GKSSPN and CDR2 SITVG. The CDR3 covers 14 residues. CDR3 bases read: TGTGCCTGGAGTCTACAGAAACCTAAAAACACCTTGTAC. Its protein is CAWSLQKPKNTLY. The full CDR3 sequence reads CAWSLQKPKNTLYF.

About this clone: Germline and genes: mouse. The read ends 1 residue early relative to the CDR3; the germline J gene fills the gap. This rearrangement joins TRBV13-1 to TRBJ2-4; TRBD1 might be the D (5 bases). CDR1 is NSHNY, CDR2 SYGAGN, per germline. This CDR3 has 14 residues. Trimming shortened V by 3 bases and J by 0 bases, and 8 bases separated the two germline ends. CDR3 in amino acids: CASSAQGSQNTLYF. The CDR3 DNA, read in part, is TGTGCCAGCAGTGCCCAGGGTAGTCAAAACACCTTGTAC.

About this clone: Gene names follow the mouse nomenclature. The CDR3 goes on 1 residue after the read ends, and that part is filled in from the germline J gene. The chain is built from TRBV16 and TRBJ1-6, with a weak D call TRBD1 (6 bases). TRBJ1-6 is identified as an open reading frame with a role that is uncertain. Germline CDR1 SGHSA, CDR2 FRNQAP. This CDR3 region has 15 residues. V dropped 5 bases and J dropped 0 bases, with 8 bases sitting between them. The CDR3 here is CASSRDNSYNSPLYF. Partial CDR3 DNA: TGTGCAAGCAGCCGGGACAATTCCTATAATTCGCCCCTCTAC.

Note on this clone: Any gene name here is a mouse gene name. The CDR3 goes on 1 residue after the read ends, and that part is filled in from the germline J gene. The chain couples TRBV31 to TRBJ1-3, with D perhaps matching TRBD1 (6 bases). V was shortened by 2 bases and J by 0 bases, with 14 bases between the two germline ends. The germline V gene encodes CDR1 GKSSPN and CDR2 SITVG. The CDR3 has 16 amino acids. The DNA read from the CDR3 is TGTGCCTGGAGTTCCAGGGGAGGGTTTTCTGGAAATACGCTCTAT. This encodes CAWSSRGGFSGNTLY. Given in full, the CDR3 is CAWSSRGGFSGNTLYF.

As regards this clone: Gene labels here are mouse ones. The DNA ends 1 residue before the CDR3 does, and the rest of the CDR3 is filled in from the germline J gene. The chain has TRBV12-1 and TRBJ1-5; D gene uncertain. Deletions cut 4 bases from V and 3 bases from J, with 0 bases between. Germline V gives CDR1 SGHSN, CDR2 HYEKVE. The CDR3 has 10 amino acids. CDR3 sequence reads: CASSNQAPLF. The CDR3 bases that were read are TGTGCCAGCTCCAACCAGGCTCCGCTT.

This clone turned up a few times. Gene names and germline match the mouse. The read stops 1 residue short of the end of the CDR3; the missing end is completed from the germline J gene. The chain carries TRBV13-2 and TRBJ2-7, with 10 nucleotides matching TRBD2. This CDR3 has 15 amino acids. Germline assignment: CDR1 NNHNN and CDR2 SYGAGS (reference sequence). Germline trimming cut 2 bases from V and 3 bases from J; bases unmatched to any gene: 5. The sequenced CDR3 bases are TGTGCCAGCGGTGACCGTGGGACTGGGGTCTATGAACAGTAC. Amino acids: CASGDRGTGVYEQY. The CDR3, in full, reads CASGDRGTGVYEQYF.

As regards this clone: Gene names and germline refer to mouse. The CDR3 extends 1 residue past the end of the read, so its final part is completed from the germline J gene. The rearrangement uses TRBV4 and TRBJ2-7, with TRBD2 matching 11 bases. This CDR3 is built from 13 residues. The germline gives CDR1 LGHDT, CDR2 YNNKQL (reference sequence). The trim removed 5 bases at V and 5 bases at J, leaving 2 bases unmatched. CDR3 sequence: CASSLDWGDEQYF. Partial CDR3 DNA: TGTGCCAGCAGCCTGGACTGGGGGGATGAACAGTAC.

This clone occurred a few times. Germline and genes: mouse. With the read ending 1 residue before the CDR3 end, the germline J gene is used to fill in that end. The chain joins TRBV4 to TRBJ2-7; D call uncertain. The CDR3 sequence is 13 residues long. From germline, CDR1 is LGHDT and CDR2 YNNKQL (reference sequence). Trimming removed 3 bases at V and 0 bases at J, with 6 bases between. The CDR3 reads CASSYPFSYEQYF. The CDR3 DNA, read in part, is TGTGCCAGCAGCTACCCCTTCTCCTATGAACAGTAC.

This clone came up a few times. Germline and genes here are mouse. The sequenced fragment ends 1 residue before the CDR3 boundary, so the rest is inferred from the germline J gene. The rearrangement uses TRBV14 and TRBJ1-3; no clear D. This CDR3 is built from 12 residues. Per germline, CDR1 SGHDT and CDR2 FRDEAV. Trimming pared 1 base from V and 6 bases from J, leaving 5 bases between. The DNA read from the CDR3 is TGTGCCAGCAGTTTCGGCAAAAATACGCTCTAT. This translates into CASSFGKNTLY. Given in full, the CDR3 is CASSFGKNTLYF.

A word on this clone: Genes and germline come from the mouse. The read ends 1 residue before the CDR3 terminus; that terminus is restored from the germline J gene. The rearrangement uses TRBV19 and TRBJ2-2; 12 bases fit TRBD1. Per the germline V gene, CDR1 is FNHDT and CDR2 is SITEND (reference sequence). Trimming removed 5 bases from V and 4 bases from J; junction bases left unmatched: 6. The CDR3 has 16 amino acids. CDR3: CASSPGTGGSTGQLYF. The sequenced CDR3 bases are TGTGCCAGCAGCCCTGGGACAGGGGGCAGCACCGGGCAGCTCTAC.

This clone was seen a few times. Here the gene names and germline are mouse. The read ends 1 residue before the CDR3 terminus; that terminus is restored from the germline J gene. V is TRBV19 and J is TRBJ1-3, with 11 bases that match TRBD1. The J segment lost 4 bases and the V segment lost 6 bases, leaving 6 bases of the junction unmatched. The germline CDR1 and CDR2 sequences are FNHDT and SITEND (reference sequence). The CDR3 runs to 15 residues. The CDR3 sequence: CASTLGQGGGNTLYF. The CDR3 bases that were read are TGTGCCAGCACCCTGGGACAGGGGGGCGGAAATACGCTCTAT.